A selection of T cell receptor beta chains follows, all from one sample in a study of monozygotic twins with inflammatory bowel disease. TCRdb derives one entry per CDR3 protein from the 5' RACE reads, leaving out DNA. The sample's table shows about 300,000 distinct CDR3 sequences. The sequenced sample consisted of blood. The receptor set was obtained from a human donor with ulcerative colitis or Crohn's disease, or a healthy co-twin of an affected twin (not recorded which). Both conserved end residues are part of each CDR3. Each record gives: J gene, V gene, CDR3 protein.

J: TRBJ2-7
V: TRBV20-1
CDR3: CSARVSGEQYF

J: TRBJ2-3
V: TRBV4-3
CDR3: CASSQEAAGGPDTQYF

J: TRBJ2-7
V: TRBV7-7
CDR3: CASSLSAGGPSYEQYF

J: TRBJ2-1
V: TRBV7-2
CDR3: CASSSRLAGGHEQFF

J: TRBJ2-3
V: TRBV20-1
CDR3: CSAPGSGGTDTQYF

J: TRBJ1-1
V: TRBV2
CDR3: CASTVTSGNTEAFF

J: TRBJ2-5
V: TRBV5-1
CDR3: CASGRESETQYF

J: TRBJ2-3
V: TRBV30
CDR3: CAWSVAGGTDTQYF

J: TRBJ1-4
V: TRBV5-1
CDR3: CASSEIRTGFATNEKLFF

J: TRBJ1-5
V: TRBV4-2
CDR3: CASSQKRDGRNQPQHF

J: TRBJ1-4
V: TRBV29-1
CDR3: CSVQGASEKLFF

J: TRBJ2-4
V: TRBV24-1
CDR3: CATSDFGGNIQYF

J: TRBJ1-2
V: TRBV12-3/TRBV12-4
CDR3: CASSLRLAVVFYGYTF

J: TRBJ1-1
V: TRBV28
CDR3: CASVTGVTEAFF

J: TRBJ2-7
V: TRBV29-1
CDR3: CSAAGGFSYEQYF

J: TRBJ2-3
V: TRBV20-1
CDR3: CSAKPGQGVNTQYF

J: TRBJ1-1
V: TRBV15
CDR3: CATSRELNTEAFF

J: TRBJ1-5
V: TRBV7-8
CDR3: CASSLARTGVGNQPQHF

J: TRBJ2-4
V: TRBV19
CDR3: CASSIARSGQGSTDLFKNIQYF

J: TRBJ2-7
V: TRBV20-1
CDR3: CSASRVSLYEQYF

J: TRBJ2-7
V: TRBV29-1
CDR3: CSVASSYEQYF

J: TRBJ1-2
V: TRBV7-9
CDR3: CASSPDSTVGYTF

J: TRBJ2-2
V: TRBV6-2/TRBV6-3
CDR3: CASRNTSGREKTGELFF

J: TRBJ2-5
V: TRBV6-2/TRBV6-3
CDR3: CASSYIGTAQETQYF

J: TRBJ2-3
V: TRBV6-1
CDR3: CASRTSDRSYTDTQYF

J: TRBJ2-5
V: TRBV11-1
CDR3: CASSLIALAGSHQETQYF

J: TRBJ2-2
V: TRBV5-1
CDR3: CASSNRTGGTGELFF

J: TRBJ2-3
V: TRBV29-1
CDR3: CSPGYTDTQYF

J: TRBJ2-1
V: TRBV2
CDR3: CASSKGTSGNYNEQFF

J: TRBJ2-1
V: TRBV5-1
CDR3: CASSLMISSYNEQFF

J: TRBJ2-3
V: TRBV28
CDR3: CASSPSLAGENTDTQYF

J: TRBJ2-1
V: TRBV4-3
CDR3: CASSQGLAGEWNEQFF

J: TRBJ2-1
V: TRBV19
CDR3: CASSILGVGYNEQFF

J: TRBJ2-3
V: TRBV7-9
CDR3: CASSLGTVLDTQYF

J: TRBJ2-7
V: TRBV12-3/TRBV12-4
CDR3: CASSLAKPYEQYF

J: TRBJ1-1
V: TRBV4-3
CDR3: CASSQDHLKGRTEAFF

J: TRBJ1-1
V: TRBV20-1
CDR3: CSARDRGVAFAEAFF

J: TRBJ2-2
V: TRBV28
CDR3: CAGRQGLTGELFF

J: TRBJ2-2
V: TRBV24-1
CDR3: CATQDSLYTGELFF

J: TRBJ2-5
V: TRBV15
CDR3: CATSKRGQETQYF

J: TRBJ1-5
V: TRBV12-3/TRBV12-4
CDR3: CASSFTEYNQPQHF

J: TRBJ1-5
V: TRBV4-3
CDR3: CASSQTPGPGSNQPQHF

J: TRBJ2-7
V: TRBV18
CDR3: CASSPFSGRSSYEQYF

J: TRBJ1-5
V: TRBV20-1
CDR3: CSARGQSNQPQHF

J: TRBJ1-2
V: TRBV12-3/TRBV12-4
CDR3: CASRSSTGTVIYGYTF

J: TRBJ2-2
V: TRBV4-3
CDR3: CASSQGDRTNTGELFF

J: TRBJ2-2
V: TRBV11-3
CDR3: CASSLSVGNTGELFF

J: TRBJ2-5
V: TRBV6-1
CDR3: CASWISGVGETQYF

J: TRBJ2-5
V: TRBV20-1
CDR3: CSVYRGETQYF

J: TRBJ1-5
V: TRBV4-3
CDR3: CASSQKTGNQPQHF

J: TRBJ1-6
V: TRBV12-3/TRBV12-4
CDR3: CASSPLPQANSPLHF

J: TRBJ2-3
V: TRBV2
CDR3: CASSPGGGRDTQYF

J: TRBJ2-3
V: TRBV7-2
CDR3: CASSLVGVSTDTQYF

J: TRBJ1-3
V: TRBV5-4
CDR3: CASSLDEGNTIYF

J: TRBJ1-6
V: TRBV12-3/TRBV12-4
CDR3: CASSLVSGLGSPLHF

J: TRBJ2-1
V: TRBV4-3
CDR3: CASSERQGGTYNEQFF

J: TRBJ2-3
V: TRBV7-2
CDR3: CASSLAGLGTDTQYF

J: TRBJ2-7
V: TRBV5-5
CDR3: CASTNYDRGSSYEQYF

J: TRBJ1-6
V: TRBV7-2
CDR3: CASSSSSGDTRFSPLHF

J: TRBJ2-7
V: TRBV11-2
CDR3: CASSLASSGYSYEQYF